The present TCR beta chain was sequenced within a study of blood T cell repertoires in COVID-19. Turning to the study itself: The samples span acute and convalescent COVID-19 from the United States, Italy and Spain. Sample material is recorded as cDNA or gDNA derived from T cells, B-cell-depleted T cells, or PBMCs.

V lost 2 bases to trimming and J lost 5 bases, with 12 bases between them. Germline CDR1 SGHTA, CDR2 FQGNSA. This CDR3 region has 14 residues. In the authors' workflow: Using reference gene primer amplification, nucleated cell counts were estimated. Assay: immunoSEQ multiplex PCR; the TCRdb copy retains only in-frame clones and omits some. The V and J calls and clone size were taken over from that table, and D and trimming were inferred from the DNA. The profile shows around 260,000 clones, under 90% of them singletons. The chain employs TRBV7-2 and TRBJ1-1; D is possibly TRBD1 (6 bases). Sequencing used peripheral blood. The sequence came from a woman between 50 and 59 years old who had recovered from COVID-19. In nucleotides, the CDR3 is TGTGCCAGCAGCTTAATTGCAGGGGCGACTGAAGCTTTCTTT. It codes for CASSLIAGATEAFF.